A single sample is the source of the 15 T cell receptor beta chains below, sequenced in a study of blood T cell repertoires in COVID-19. Repertoires were generated with immunoSEQ multiplex PCR, while TCRdb's copy carries only in-frame clones and drops some. The data hold 210,000 or so clones, with 75% to 85% observed a single time. The sample taken for sequencing was PBMCs or T cells enriched from blood (not recorded which). The receptors here all came from a man between 25 and 39 years old with acute COVID-19.

This chain connects TRBV6-4 to TRBJ2-2, with 14 bases lining up with TRBD2. Germline V gives CDR1 MRHNA, CDR2 SNTAGT. The CDR3 is 15 residues long. V lost 7 bases to trimming and J lost 6 bases; unmatched junction nucleotides: 4. CDR3 coding DNA: TGTGCCAGCAAAGGACTAGCGGGGGGTTCCGGGGAGCTGTTTTTT. As protein: CASKGLAGGSGELFF.

The chain links TRBV10-1 to TRBJ2-1; 7 bases fit TRBD1. V shed 6 bases, J shed 8 bases, and the junction held 7 bases outside the gene matches. The CDR3 totals 13 residues. Germline V CDR1 and CDR2: WNHNN, SYGVQD (reference sequence). CDR3 in DNA: TGCGCCAGCAGCACACAGGGGATGGATGAGCAGTTCTTC. Encoded protein: CASSTQGMDEQFF.

V and J are TRBV2 and TRBJ1-6; D uncertain. Trimming removed 6 bases from V and 11 bases from J, with 11 bases in between. The CDR3 is 12 residues long. Germline-derived CDR1 and CDR2 are SNHLY and FYNNEI. The CDR3, as DNA: TGTGCCAGCAGACCATACAGTCCACCCCTCCACTTT. This encodes CASRPYSPPLHF. Together with reference TRBV2 and TRBJ1-6, the CDR3 gives the full variable domain: EPEVTQTPSHQVTQMGQEVILRCVPISNHLYFYWYRQILGQKVEFLVSFYNNEISEKSEIFDDQFSVERPDGSNFTLKIRSTKLEDSAMYFCASRPYSPPLHFGNGTRLTVT.

The chain couples TRBV14 to TRBJ1-2; the D gene is possibly TRBD1 (6 bases). The germline V gene has CDR1 SGHDN and CDR2 FVKESK. V was cut by 3 bases and J by 6 bases, with 14 bases left in between. The CDR3 length is 14 residues. The CDR3 DNA reads TGTGCCAGCAGCCATCTACAGGGATCTGATGGCTACACCTTC. Its translation is CASSHLQGSDGYTF.

The sample holds one count of this clone. CDR3 residues: CSVDREARGAGLYGYTF. DNA of the CDR3: TGCAGCGTTGACCGGGAGGCCAGGGGTGCCGGGCTCTATGGCTACACCTTC. The rearrangement uses TRBV29-1 and TRBJ1-2, with D tentatively TRBD1 (6 bases). CDR3 length: 17 residues. V was pared by 3 bases and J by 4 bases, with 24 bases between. Germline CDR1 is SQVTM and CDR2 is ANQGSEA. The full variable domain, rest sourced from reference TRBV29-1 and TRBJ1-2, is SAVISQKPSRDICQRGTSLTIQCQVDSQVTMMFWYRQQPGQSLTLIATANQGSEATYESGFVIDKFPISRPNLTFSTLTVSNMSPEDSSIYLCSVDREARGAGLYGYTFGSGTRLTVV.

This chain connects TRBV27 to TRBJ1-6; 9 bases map to TRBD1. Germline assignment: CDR1 MNHEY and CDR2 SMNVEV (reference sequence). The CDR3 runs 14 residues. V gave up 8 bases and J gave up 10 bases; unmatched junction bases: 9. The CDR3, as DNA: TGTGCCAGCTTGCCCGGGACAGGGAACTCACCCCTCCACTTT. Residues: CASLPGTGNSPLHF.

The V gene is TRBV4-1, the J gene TRBJ1-5; a possible D gene is TRBD1 (5 bases). The V gene's germline CDR1 is MGHRA and CDR2 YSYEKL. The CDR3 is made up of 18 amino acids. The V and J ends lost 4 bases and 2 bases respectively, with 21 bases between them. The CDR3 sequence is CASSLRERGGEGNQPQHF. In nucleotides, the CDR3 is TGCGCCAGCAGCCTCCGGGAGAGGGGAGGGGAAGGCAATCAGCCCCAGCATTTT.

The chain couples TRBV13 to TRBJ1-6, with a possible D match to TRBD1 (5 bases). The CDR3 sequence is 12 residues long. The germline CDR1 and CDR2 sequences are PRHDT and FYEKMQ (reference sequence). Deletions cut 8 bases from V and 15 bases from J, with 17 bases between. The CDR3 spells CASSTPGVSLHF. In DNA, the CDR3 is TGTGCCAGCTCTACACCGGGGGTTAGCCTCCACTTT.

The rearrangement links TRBV5-5 to TRBJ1-1; D may be TRBD1 (5 bases). Between the trimmed V and J ends, which lost 0 bases and 4 bases, there was a span of 13 bases. The CDR3 covers 15 residues. Germline V gives CDR1 SGHKS, CDR2 YYEKEE (reference sequence). CDR3 sequence reads: CASSLDPRGSTEAFF. The DNA of the CDR3 is TGTGCCAGCAGCTTGGACCCTCGGGGGTCCACTGAAGCTTTCTTT.

This clone was seen just once. The chain carries TRBV13 and TRBJ2-1; weak D call: TRBD2 (7 bases). The CDR3 has 12 residues. Per the germline V gene, CDR1 is PRHDT and CDR2 is FYEKMQ (reference sequence). V lost 3 bases, J lost 13 bases, and 13 bases lay in between. The CDR3 DNA sequence: TGTGCCAGCAGCTTGGGCGGGGGCCCCCAGTTCTTC. It specifies CASSLGGGPQFF. The complete variable domain, with remaining parts taken from reference TRBV13 and TRBJ2-1, reads AAGVIQSPRHLIKEKRETATLKCYPIPRHDTVYWYQQGPGQDPQFLISFYEKMQSDKGSIPDRFSAQQFSDYHSELNMSSLELGDSALYFCASSLGGGPQFFGPGTRLTVL.

This chain connects TRBV6-5 to TRBJ2-3; D remains ambiguous. Germline V CDR1 and CDR2: MNHEY, SVGAGI. The CDR3 totals 14 residues. Between the trimmed V and J ends, which lost 10 bases and 2 bases, there was a span of 16 bases. CDR3 loop: CATSISRPTDTQYF. CDR3 nucleotide sequence: TGTGCCACCTCCATTAGCCGTCCCACAGATACGCAGTATTTT.

The rearrangement links TRBV27 to TRBJ1-5; no firm D call. The CDR3 has 15 amino acids. V was clipped by 8 bases and J by 6 bases, with 20 bases between them. CDR1 and CDR2 from the germline V gene are MNHEY and SMNVEV (reference sequence). The CDR3 nucleotides read TGTGCCAGCTCAGTTCTCGGAGAGCAGAGTCAGCCCCAGCATTTT. It specifies CASSVLGEQSQPQHF.

The genes are TRBV5-5 and TRBJ1-3; 8 bases fit TRBD1. V was pared by 5 bases and J by 3 bases, with 1 base of the junction left unmatched. Germline CDR1 SGHKS, CDR2 YYEKEE (reference sequence). The CDR3 sequence is 13 residues long. CDR3 sequence reads: CASRQGVGNTIYF. In DNA form, the CDR3 reads TGTGCCAGCAGACAGGGGGTTGGAAACACCATATATTTT.

This clone was observed once. The V call is TRBV5-1, the J call TRBJ2-5, with 7 nucleotides matching TRBD2. The J segment lost 4 bases and the V segment lost 7 bases, leaving 13 bases of the junction unmatched. The CDR3 consists of 15 residues. Per the germline V gene, CDR1 is SGHRS and CDR2 is YFSETQ. The CDR3 sequence: CASALRRGSGETQYF. For the CDR3, the DNA is TGCGCCAGCGCTTTGCGGCGGGGGTCTGGAGAGACCCAGTACTTC.

This chain connects TRBV15 to TRBJ2-1; D is possibly TRBD2 (5 bases). CDR3 length equals 13 residues. Trimming cost V 11 bases and J 3 bases, with 14 bases left between them. Germline values: CDR1 LNHNV, CDR2 YYDKDF (reference sequence). The CDR3 protein is CAAAERIYNEQFF. CDR3 nucleotides: TGTGCCGCAGCGGAAAGGATCTACAATGAGCAGTTCTTC.